This entry features one T cell receptor beta chain sequence. This sample was included in a study of shared clonotypes between healthy human individuals. The data were produced by immunoSEQ multiplex PCR, yet TCRdb's version contains in-frame clones alone and is incomplete. The top ten clones hold 16% of a sample with around 320,000 clones, roughly 91% of them seen once. Germline CDR1 and CDR2: MNHNS and SASEGT. The CDR3 sequence is 13 residues long. V was cut by 2 bases and J by 4 bases, with 8 bases left in between. The chain has TRBV6-1 and TRBJ1-2; possible D gene TRBD1, 5 bases. Sequencing was done on a sample of memory CD8+ T cells sorted from blood. Subset here: CD45RO+ cells pooled with CCR7-negative TemRA cells. The clonotype comes from a man younger than 30 in good health. The CDR3 coding sequence is TGTGCCAGCAGTGAAAACAGGTTCTATGGCTACACCTTC. Protein sequence: CASSENRFYGYTF.